Detailed here is one T cell receptor beta chain. The specificity of this receptor is unknown. Base qualities are not provided; no much larger clone lies one nucleotide away. This entry is derived from a study of vaccination and CD4 T cells after COVID-19 (dated by TCRdb to the early 2020s). As for the study more broadly: Convalescent patients had a positive SARS-CoV-2 result on nasal swab PCR, and of these patients, nine had mild disease and one had severe disease. Post-vaccine blood samples were obtained a median of around 67 days after the second vaccine dose, with a range of roughly 14 to 241 days. The convalescent cohort comprised six males and four females, including two Hispanic individuals, seven Caucasians, two Asians and one multiracial person. Control cultures used a CEFX viral epitope pool as positive control, an HIV-1 Nef peptide pool as negative control, or no peptide. Participants got two doses of the Pfizer-BioNTech BNT162b2 vaccine (n=8) or two doses of the Moderna mRNA-1273 vaccine (n=2). The cultures were stimulated with overlapping spike peptide pools from SARS-CoV-2 and from the common cold coronaviruses HCoV-NL63, HCoV-OC43 and HCoV-229E. In ten to eleven COVID-19 convalescent patients and a handful of infection-naive healthy vaccine recipients, researchers compared the spike-specific CD4+ TCR repertoire from before mRNA vaccination with the repertoire from after. Post-COVID blood samples were collected from convalescent patients a median of roughly 100 days after diagnosis, with a range of about 30 to 180 days.

On the study overall, not on this receptor specifically: In convalescent patients, a median around 90% of post-vaccine SARS-CoV-2-reactive clones were detected only after vaccination, and vaccine-specific priming was suggested by this finding. The median count of SARS-CoV-2-reactive clonotypes went up from 21 after infection to 38 after vaccination, although the change was not significant. Nearly all vaccine-specific clones in convalescent patients (304 of 307) were mono-reactive for SARS-CoV-2 spike rather than cross-reactive with common cold coronaviruses. Only a relatively small number of convalescent patients were included in the study, and early timepoints following natural infection were not analyzed.

Libraries were prepared through PCR. DNA from cultured CD4+ T cells was subjected to TCR sequencing with the Oncomine TCR Beta short-read assay at the Johns Hopkins FTIC core. The QIAamp micro DNA kit was used to extract genomic DNA from the cultured CD4+ T cells. Oncomine TCR Beta libraries from cultured CD4+ T cells were pooled with unique dual indexes and sequenced on an Illumina iSeq 100. Under the source paper's analysis protocol: Non-productive sequences were removed, and CDR3s that did not start with C, did not end with F or W, or were shorter than 7 amino acids were discarded. The MANAFEST web application was used to identify antigen-specific clonotypes by comparing peptide-stimulated wells against reference wells and other culture wells. For a clone to be called positive, the clone needed an FDR below 0.05, an odds ratio above 5, and a productive frequency above 0.1% in at least two of three replicate wells. Clonotypes that were significantly expanded in both SARS-CoV-2 spike wells and at least one common cold coronavirus spike condition were defined as cross-reactive. Using R version 3.6.1, CDR3 homology was evaluated through Levenshtein distances (stringdist) along with unrooted phylogenetic trees (ape). The public reads were quality trimmed at Q25 with fastp and then assembled into clones with MiXCR by TCRdb, keeping productive beta chains. Rows merge per CDR3 protein into single entries with the most common DNA and genes. TCRdb, not the authors, supplied the V and J calls. For this sample there are about 21,000 distinct CDR3 sequences; around 35% appear just once. The leading ten clones occupy over 4% of the sample.

Taken with the paper, the label for treatment or condition translates to: roughly ten-day PBMC culture with coronavirus spike peptide pools or control peptides (ViraFEST assay). The ViraFEST assay, used in the study, expanded antigen-specific T cells with peptide pools and then identified the expanded clonotypes through TCR sequencing. The convalescent patients' positive SARS-CoV-2 PCR tests were from March to December 2020, which was before the Alpha, Beta and Delta variants emerged in the United States. PBMCs were cultured at about 2 million per well in IMDM supplemented with approximately 5% human AB serum and about 10 IU/ml IL-2, with approximately 10 ug/ml peptide pools added. Half of the culture medium was replaced with fresh IL-2-containing medium on days 3 and 7. Once the cells had been in culture for around ten days, the EasySep CD4+ T cell isolation kit was used to isolate CD4+ T cells by negative selection. PBMCs were separated from whole blood using Ficoll-Paque Plus gradient centrifugation and then either used fresh or cryopreserved at -140C. Triplicate wells were generally used for each culture condition.

This sample comprised CD4+ T cells from blood, cultured in vitro, obtained before SARS-CoV-2 vaccination. This clonotype originated in a human donor who had recovered from COVID-19.

Read as DNA, the sequence is TGTGCCAGCAGCGTAGCAGGCGGAGCTGAAGCTTTCTTT. This codes for CASSVAGGAEAFF. This receptor chain uses TRBV9 and TRBJ1-1; the D gene cannot be named for sure. CDR1 and CDR2, per the germline V gene, are SGDLS and YYNGEE. From the cysteine through the phenylalanine, the CDR3 covers 13 amino acids. CDR3 DNA is the only sequence kept; it has 39 bases, read in frame from the first base. The junction shows trimming of 0 bases on V and 6 bases on J, plus 9 bases between the germline ends.